This is a list of T cell receptor beta chains from one sample in a study of blood T cell repertoires in COVID-19. Clones were sequenced by immunoSEQ multiplex PCR, and TCRdb holds only the in-frame ones, with some missing. The profile shows 140,000 to 150,000 clones, 70% to 90% of them singletons. Sample: peripheral blood. Source of these receptors: a human donor with acute or convalescent COVID-19. The donor label of this sample is uncertain. The CDR3 runs from the conserved cysteine through the conserved F or W. The D gene is left open where the match is weak. Part of the rows lack a size; the others show once, few, many or a class for expanded clones.

size: NA; D: TRBD1; J: TRBJ1-5; V: TRBV7-3; DNA: TGTGCCAGCAGCTTAGAGGGGGCCGTTCAGCCCCAGCATTTT; CDR3: CASSLEGAVQPQHF
size: NA; D: TRBD1; J: TRBJ1-5; V: TRBV18; DNA: TGTGCCAGCTCACAAGAACAGGGGGACCAGCCCCAGCATTTT; CDR3: CASSQEQGDQPQHF
size: NA; D: NA; J: TRBJ1-6; V: TRBV27; DNA: TGTGCCAGCAGTTTCACCCCGGGGGGCTCGAATTCACCCCTCCACTTT; CDR3: CASSFTPGGSNSPLHF
size: once; D: TRBD1; J: TRBJ1-2; V: TRBV12-3/TRBV12-4; DNA: TGTGCCAGCAGTCGACAGGGCCTCTATGGCTACACCTTC; CDR3: CASSRQGLYGYTF
size: NA; D: NA; J: TRBJ1-1; V: TRBV29-1; DNA: TGCAGCGGACAGGTATCCCAGGAGACTGAAGCTTTCTTT; CDR3: CSGQVSQETEAFF
size: NA; D: NA; J: TRBJ1-2; V: TRBV6-5; DNA: TGTGCCAGCAGAGATGACAGTAACTATGGCTACACCTTC; CDR3: CASRDDSNYGYTF
size: NA; D: NA; J: TRBJ2-6; V: TRBV21-1; DNA: TGTGCCAGCAAGGGGGGAACAGGGGTCCCTAGCTCTGGGGCCAACGTCCTGACTTTC; CDR3: CASKGGTGVPSSGANVLTF
size: once; D: TRBD1; J: TRBJ1-2; V: TRBV29-1; DNA: TGCAGCGTCATACGACAGGGGGCGCTTGGCTACACCTTC; CDR3: CSVIRQGALGYTF
size: NA; D: TRBD1; J: TRBJ1-5; V: TRBV19; DNA: TGTGCCAGTAGTATGGAGGGACAGGGGTGGGATAGCAATCAGCCCCAGCATTTT; CDR3: CASSMEGQGWDSNQPQHF
size: NA; D: TRBD1; J: TRBJ1-1; V: TRBV29-1; DNA: TGCAGCGTTCCCATCCTCCGGGACAGGGGAACCTTGAACACTGAAGCTTTCTTT; CDR3: CSVPILRDRGTLNTEAFF
size: NA; D: NA; J: TRBJ2-3; V: TRBV6-5; DNA: TGTGCCAGCAGGGACAGTTCTTCTAGCACAGATACGCAGTATTTT; CDR3: CASRDSSSSTDTQYF
size: NA; D: NA; J: TRBJ2-1; V: TRBV5-5; DNA: TGTGCCAGCAGCTTGGCGGCCAGGATCTACAATGAGCAGTTCTTC; CDR3: CASSLAARIYNEQFF
size: NA; D: NA; J: TRBJ2-2; V: TRBV19; DNA: TGTGCCAGTAACACGGGGTGGGGTAAGAACACCGGGGAGCTGTTTTTT; CDR3: CASNTGWGKNTGELFF
size: once; D: NA; J: TRBJ1-1; V: TRBV7-9; DNA: TGTGCCAGCAGCTATGGACAGAACACTGAAGCTTTCTTT; CDR3: CASSYGQNTEAFF
size: NA; D: NA; J: TRBJ1-1; V: TRBV7-3; DNA: TGTGCCAGCAGCTTAACGGTTGTTCGGGGCACTGAAGCTTTCTTT; CDR3: CASSLTVVRGTEAFF
size: NA; D: TRBD1; J: TRBJ2-1; V: TRBV19; DNA: TGTGCCAGTAGTACATGGACAGGGGGTGTGGATGAGCAGTTCTTC; CDR3: CASSTWTGGVDEQFF
size: NA; D: NA; J: TRBJ2-1; V: TRBV11-2; DNA: TGTGCCAGCAGCTACCCGAGCTCCTACAATGAGCAGTTCTTC; CDR3: CASSYPSSYNEQFF
size: NA; D: NA; J: TRBJ2-3; V: TRBV6-2/TRBV6-3; DNA: TGTGCCAGCAGTACTACTTACCCGAATACGCAGTATTTT; CDR3: CASSTTYPNTQYF
size: NA; D: NA; J: TRBJ1-1; V: TRBV30; DNA: TGTGCCTGGAGACTGGGGGCGAAGGACACTGAAGCTTTCTTT; CDR3: CAWRLGAKDTEAFF
size: NA; D: NA; J: TRBJ2-1; V: TRBV3-1/TRBV3-2; DNA: TGTGCCAGCAGCCAAGATAGCGCAACCTACAATGAGCAGTTCTTC; CDR3: CASSQDSATYNEQFF
size: NA; D: TRBD2; J: TRBJ2-1; V: TRBV4-2; DNA: TGTGCCAGCAGCGTTAATCGGGGACTAGCGGGGAAATACAATGAGCAGTTCTTC; CDR3: CASSVNRGLAGKYNEQFF
size: NA; D: TRBD2; J: TRBJ2-3; V: TRBV5-1; DNA: TGCGCCAGCAGCTTGTGGCGGGGGGGCGACACAGATACGCAGTATTTT; CDR3: CASSLWRGGDTDTQYF
size: NA; D: TRBD1; J: TRBJ1-1; V: TRBV4-1; DNA: TGCGCCAGCAGCCAAGATGGTAGGGACAGGGGAATTAGGACTGAAGCTTTCTTT; CDR3: CASSQDGRDRGIRTEAFF
size: NA; D: NA; J: TRBJ1-5; V: TRBV6-5; DNA: TGTGCCAGCAGTTACGGGGGGGCGCGGAATCAGCCCCAGCATTTT; CDR3: CASSYGGARNQPQHF
size: NA; D: NA; J: TRBJ2-2; V: TRBV7-3; DNA: TGTGCCAGCAGCTCATACAGGAACACCGGGGAGCTGTTTTTT; CDR3: CASSSYRNTGELFF
size: NA; D: NA; J: TRBJ1-2; V: TRBV7-5; DNA: TGTGCCAGAAGACTCTATGGCTACACCTTC; CDR3: CARRLYGYTF
size: NA; D: NA; J: TRBJ1-1; V: TRBV28; DNA: TGTGCCAGCAGTTTAATCGGGGGTCCCTTAGCTGGAGCTTTCTTT; CDR3: CASSLIGGPLAGAFF
size: NA; D: TRBD1; J: TRBJ2-3; V: TRBV5-1; DNA: TGCGCCAGCAGCTTCGGGACAGGGAACACAGATACGCAGTATTTT; CDR3: CASSFGTGNTDTQYF
size: NA; D: NA; J: TRBJ2-7; V: TRBV19; DNA: TGTGCCAGTAGTATATCAGGGCCTTCCAACGAGCAGTACTTC; CDR3: CASSISGPSNEQYF
size: NA; D: NA; J: TRBJ1-6; V: TRBV7-3; DNA: TGTGCCAGCAGCCCGGGGAATAATTCACCCCTCCACTTT; CDR3: CASSPGNNSPLHF
size: few; D: TRBD1; J: TRBJ1-4; V: TRBV10-3; DNA: TGTGCCACTCAGGGGACAGCCGGTGAAAAACTGTTTTTT; CDR3: CATQGTAGEKLFF
size: NA; D: NA; J: TRBJ1-1; V: TRBV19; DNA: TGTGCCAGTACCCCGCCCGGGAGGGGATTTGGTGAAGCTTTCTTT; CDR3: CASTPPGRGFGEAFF